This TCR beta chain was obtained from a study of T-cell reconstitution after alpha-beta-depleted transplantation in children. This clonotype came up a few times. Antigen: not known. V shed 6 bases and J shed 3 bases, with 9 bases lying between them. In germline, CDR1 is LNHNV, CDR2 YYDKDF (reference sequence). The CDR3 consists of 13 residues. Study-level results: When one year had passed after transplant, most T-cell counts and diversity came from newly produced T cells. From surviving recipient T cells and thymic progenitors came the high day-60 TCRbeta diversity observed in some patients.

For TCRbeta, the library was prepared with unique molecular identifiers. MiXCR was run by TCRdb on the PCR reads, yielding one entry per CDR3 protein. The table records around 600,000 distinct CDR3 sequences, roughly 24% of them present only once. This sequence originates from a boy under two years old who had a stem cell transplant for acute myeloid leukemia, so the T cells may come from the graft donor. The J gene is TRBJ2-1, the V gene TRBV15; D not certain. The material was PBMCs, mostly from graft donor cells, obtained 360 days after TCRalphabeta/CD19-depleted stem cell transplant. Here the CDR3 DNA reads TGTGCCACCAGTGCCCGCGGCTACAATGAGCAGTTCTTC. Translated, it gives CATSARGYNEQFF.